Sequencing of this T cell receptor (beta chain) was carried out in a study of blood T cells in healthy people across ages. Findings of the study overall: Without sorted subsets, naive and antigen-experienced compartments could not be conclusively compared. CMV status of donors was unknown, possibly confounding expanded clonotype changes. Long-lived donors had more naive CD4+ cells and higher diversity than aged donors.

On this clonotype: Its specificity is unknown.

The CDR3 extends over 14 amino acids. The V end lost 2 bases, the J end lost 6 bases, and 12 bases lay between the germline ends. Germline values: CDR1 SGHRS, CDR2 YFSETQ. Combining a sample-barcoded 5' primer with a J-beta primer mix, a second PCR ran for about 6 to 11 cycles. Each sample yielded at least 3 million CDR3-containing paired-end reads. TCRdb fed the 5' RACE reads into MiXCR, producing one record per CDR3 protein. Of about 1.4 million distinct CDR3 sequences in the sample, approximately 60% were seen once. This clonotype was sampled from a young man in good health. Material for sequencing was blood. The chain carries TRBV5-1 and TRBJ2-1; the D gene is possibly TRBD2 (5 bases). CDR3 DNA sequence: TGCGCCAGCAGCTTACGAGCGGCGCCCAATGAGCAGTTCTTC. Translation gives CASSLRAAPNEQFF.